A selection of T cell receptor beta chains follows, all from one sample in a study of CD8 T cells in ankylosing spondylitis. TCRdb reprocessed the 5' RACE reads via MiXCR and lists one record per CDR3 protein. The profile shows around 90,000 distinct CDR3 sequences, more than 25% of them singletons. Sequenced input: blood, either unsorted or a sorted T cell fraction (not recorded which). Receptor source: a male donor with ankylosing spondylitis or in good health (not recorded which). Each CDR3 is given without its conserved first and last residue. The order of the fields is V gene, J gene, CDR3 length, CDR3 protein.

TRBV5-6	TRBJ2-5	12	ASSLPDGQETQY
TRBV11-2	TRBJ1-5	15	ASSSNGPGDSNQPQH
TRBV20-1	TRBJ2-1	14	CAGPQAGDYYNEQF
TRBV5-1	TRBJ2-7	12	ASTLGTGLNEQY
TRBV2	TRBJ2-3	11	ADDRGDTDTQY
TRBV5-1	TRBJ2-6	15	ASSLLGQNSGANVLT
TRBV5-1	TRBJ2-7	13	ASRTELGPIYEQY
TRBV20-1	TRBJ2-3	10	SARALTDTQY
TRBV28	TRBJ2-3	14	ASSFSQGATGDTQY
TRBV29-1	TRBJ2-2	13	SVPSGRSGTGELF
TRBV6-1	TRBJ1-5	12	ASSADRTGQPQH
TRBV6-5	TRBJ2-3	10	ASARVPGTQY
TRBV5-1	TRBJ2-1	14	ASSLAGLGSYNEQF
TRBV7-9	TRBJ1-2	12	ASSPDRGSAGYT
TRBV20-1	TRBJ2-5	11	SAKSGGQETQY
TRBV21-1	TRBJ2-5	16	ASSKARDSLYQGETQY
TRBV24-1	TRBJ2-1	9	ATSGGNEQF
TRBV7-8	TRBJ2-1	14	ASSWGGGASYNEQF
TRBV7-2	TRBJ1-4	13	ASSPEWGLNEKLF
TRBV20-1	TRBJ2-1	12	SAHSGVTYNEQF
TRBV7-7	TRBJ2-3	14	ASSFGAGGESDTQY
TRBV5-1	TRBJ2-5	13	ASSLAVGGPETQY
TRBV5-1	TRBJ1-5	12	ASSLAGRHQPQH
TRBV5-1	TRBJ1-1	17	ASSHTPKYFRQGTAEAF
TRBV10-2	TRBJ2-6	12	ASSPYSGANVLT
TRBV4-2	TRBJ2-1	15	ASSQEGKESAYNEQF
TRBV12-3/TRBV12-4	TRBJ2-1	10	ASSPGGSEQF
TRBV7-9	TRBJ2-5	12	ASSLALTGETQY
TRBV5-1	TRBJ2-7	12	ASSSTGGTYEQY
TRBV10-3	TRBJ2-3	10	AISEETSGRY
TRBV7-2	TRBJ1-1	11	ASSLEGSTEAF
TRBV20-1	TRBJ2-3	14	SASSGRASSPDTQY
TRBV5-1	TRBJ1-2	13	ASSFSVRGGDGYT
TRBV21-1	TRBJ1-2	12	ATEIATGYCGYT
TRBV7-9	TRBJ2-4	12	ASSFGVVKNIQY
TRBV20-1	TRBJ1-2	11	SAPLDSAGGYT
TRBV20-1	TRBJ2-5	14	SARVDLAMIGETQY
TRBV12-3/TRBV12-4	TRBJ2-7	11	ASKLGPSAGQY
TRBV20-1	TRBJ1-5	11	SARPGNNQPQH
TRBV5-1	TRBJ1-3	14	ASSLDGQDLGNTIY
TRBV6-1	TRBJ1-2	15	ASSEIRQARRSYGYT
TRBV5-1	TRBJ2-1	13	ASSLDIAAYNEQF
TRBV5-6	TRBJ2-2	11	ASSLEVPGELF
TRBV20-1	TRBJ2-3	12	SARMSRGTDTQY